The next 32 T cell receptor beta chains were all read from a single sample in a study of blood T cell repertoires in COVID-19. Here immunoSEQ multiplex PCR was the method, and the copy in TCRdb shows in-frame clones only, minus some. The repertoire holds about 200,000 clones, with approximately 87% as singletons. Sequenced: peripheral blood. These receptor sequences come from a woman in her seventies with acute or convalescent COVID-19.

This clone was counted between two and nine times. This chain's CDR3 is CASSLAQASEQYF. The CDR3 DNA reads as TGTGCCAGCAGCTTGGCCCAGGCGTCCGAGCAGTACTTC. The rearrangement links TRBV5-5 to TRBJ2-7; D is unclear. Germline V CDR1 and CDR2: SGHKS, YYEKEE (reference sequence). V was trimmed by 0 bases and J by 6 bases, leaving 10 bases between them. The CDR3 consists of 13 residues. Variable domain in full (rest from reference TRBV5-5 and TRBJ2-7): DAGVTQSPTHLIKTRGQQVTLRCSPISGHKSVSWYQQVLGQGPQFIFQYYEKEERGRGNFPDRFSARQFPNYSSELNVNALLLGDSALYLCASSLAQASEQYFGPGTRLTVT.

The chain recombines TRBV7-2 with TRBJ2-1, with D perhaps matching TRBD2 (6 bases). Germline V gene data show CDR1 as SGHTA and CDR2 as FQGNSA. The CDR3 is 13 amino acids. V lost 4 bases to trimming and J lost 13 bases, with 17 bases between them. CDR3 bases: TGTGCCAGCAGCTCAGAGTTAGCGGCCCGCCAGTTCTTC. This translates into CASSSELAARQFF.

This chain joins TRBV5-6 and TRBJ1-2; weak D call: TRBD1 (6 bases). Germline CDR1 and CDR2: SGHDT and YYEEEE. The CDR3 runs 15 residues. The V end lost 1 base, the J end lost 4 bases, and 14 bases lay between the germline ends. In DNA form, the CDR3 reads TGTGCCAGCAGCTTGTGGTCTGGGGGCACCTATGGCTACACCTTC. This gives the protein CASSLWSGGTYGYTF.

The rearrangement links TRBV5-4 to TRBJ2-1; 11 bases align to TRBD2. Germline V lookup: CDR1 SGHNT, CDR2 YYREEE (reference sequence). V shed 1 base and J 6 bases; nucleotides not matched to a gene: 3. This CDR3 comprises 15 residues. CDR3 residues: CASSLTSGSSNEQFF. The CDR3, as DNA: TGTGCCAGCAGCTTGACTAGCGGGAGCTCCAATGAGCAGTTCTTC.

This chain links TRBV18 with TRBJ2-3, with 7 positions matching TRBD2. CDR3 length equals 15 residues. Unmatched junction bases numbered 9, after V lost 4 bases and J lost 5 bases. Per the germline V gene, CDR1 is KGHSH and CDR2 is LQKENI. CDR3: CASSLTAGVGDTQYF. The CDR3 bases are TGTGCCAGCTCACTCACGGCGGGAGTTGGAGATACGCAGTATTTT.

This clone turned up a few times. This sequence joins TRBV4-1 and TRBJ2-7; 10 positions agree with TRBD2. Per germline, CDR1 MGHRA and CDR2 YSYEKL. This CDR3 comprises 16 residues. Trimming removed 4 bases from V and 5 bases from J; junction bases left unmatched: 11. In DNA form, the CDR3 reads TGCGCCAGCAGCCGCCAACTAGCGGGATTGGTCGACGAGCAGTACTTC. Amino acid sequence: CASSRQLAGLVDEQYF.

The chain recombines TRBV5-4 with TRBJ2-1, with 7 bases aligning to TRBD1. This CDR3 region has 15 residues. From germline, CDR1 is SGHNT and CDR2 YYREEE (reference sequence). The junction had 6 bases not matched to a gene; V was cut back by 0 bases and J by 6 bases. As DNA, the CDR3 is TGTGCCAGCAGCTTGGGACAGGGTGGTTTCAATGAGCAGTTCTTC. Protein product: CASSLGQGGFNEQFF.

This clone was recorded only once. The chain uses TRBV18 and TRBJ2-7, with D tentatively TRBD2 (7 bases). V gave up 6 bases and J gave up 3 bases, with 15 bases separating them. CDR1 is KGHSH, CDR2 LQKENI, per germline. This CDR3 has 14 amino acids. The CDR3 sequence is CASSRGRGGYEQYF. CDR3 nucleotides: TGTGCCAGCTCCCGGGGTAGGGGGGGCTACGAGCAGTACTTC.

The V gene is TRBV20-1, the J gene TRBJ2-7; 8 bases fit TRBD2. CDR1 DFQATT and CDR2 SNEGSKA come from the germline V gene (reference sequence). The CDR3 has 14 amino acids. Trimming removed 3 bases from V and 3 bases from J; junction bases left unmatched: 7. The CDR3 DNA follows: TGCAGTGCTAGTTCGGGGGGGATCGTCTACGAGCAGTACTTC. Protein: CSASSGGIVYEQYF.

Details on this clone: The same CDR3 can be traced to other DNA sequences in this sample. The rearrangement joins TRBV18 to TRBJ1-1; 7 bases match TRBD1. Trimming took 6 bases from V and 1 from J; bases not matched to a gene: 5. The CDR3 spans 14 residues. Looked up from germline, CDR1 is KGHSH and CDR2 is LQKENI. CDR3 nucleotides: TGTGCCAGCTCCCCAGGGGGAGGGAACACTGAAGCTTTCTTT. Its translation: CASSPGGGNTEAFF.

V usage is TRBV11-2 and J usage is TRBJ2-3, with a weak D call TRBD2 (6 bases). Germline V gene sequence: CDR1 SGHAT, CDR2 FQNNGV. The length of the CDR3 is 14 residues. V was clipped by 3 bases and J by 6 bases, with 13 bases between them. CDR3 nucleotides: TGTGCCAGCAGCTTTAGAGGAGGGTTGGATACGCAGTATTTT. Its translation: CASSFRGGLDTQYF.

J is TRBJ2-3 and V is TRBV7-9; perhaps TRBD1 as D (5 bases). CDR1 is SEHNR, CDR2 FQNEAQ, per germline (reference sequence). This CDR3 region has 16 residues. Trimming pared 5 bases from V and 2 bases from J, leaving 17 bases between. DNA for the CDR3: TGTGCCAGCAGCCCAGGTCAGGGCTCCTTCACAGATACGCAGTATTTT. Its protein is CASSPGQGSFTDTQYF.

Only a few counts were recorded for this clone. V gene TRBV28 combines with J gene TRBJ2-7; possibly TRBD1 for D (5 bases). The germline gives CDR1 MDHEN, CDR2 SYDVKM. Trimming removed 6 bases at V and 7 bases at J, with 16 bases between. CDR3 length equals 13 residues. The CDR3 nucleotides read TGTGCCAGCAGCCTAAGGACAAGCTATGAGCAGTACTTC. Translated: CASSLRTSYEQYF.

The CDR3 region has the DNA TGTGCCAGCAGTCCCGGACAGGGAATGAAGGAGGGCTACACCTTC. Translated: CASSPGQGMKEGYTF. The rearrangement joins TRBV6-5 to TRBJ1-2; 8 bases line up with TRBD1. V dropped 5 bases and J dropped 8; count of bases not matched to a gene: 13. CDR3 length equals 15 residues. CDR1 is MNHEY and CDR2 is SVGAGI in the germline V gene.

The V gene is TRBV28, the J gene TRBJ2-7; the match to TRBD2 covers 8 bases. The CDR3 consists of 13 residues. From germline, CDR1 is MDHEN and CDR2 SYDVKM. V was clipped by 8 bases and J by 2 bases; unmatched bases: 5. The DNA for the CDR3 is TGTGCCAGCGGGACTAGTGGACCCTACGAGCAGTACTTC. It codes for CASGTSGPYEQYF.

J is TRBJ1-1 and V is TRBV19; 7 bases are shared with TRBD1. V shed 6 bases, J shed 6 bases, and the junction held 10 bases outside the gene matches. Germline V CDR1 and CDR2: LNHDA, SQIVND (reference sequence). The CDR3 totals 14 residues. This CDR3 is CASSLRGRSAEAFF. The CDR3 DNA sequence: TGTGCCAGTAGCCTAAGGGGGCGTTCGGCTGAAGCTTTCTTT.

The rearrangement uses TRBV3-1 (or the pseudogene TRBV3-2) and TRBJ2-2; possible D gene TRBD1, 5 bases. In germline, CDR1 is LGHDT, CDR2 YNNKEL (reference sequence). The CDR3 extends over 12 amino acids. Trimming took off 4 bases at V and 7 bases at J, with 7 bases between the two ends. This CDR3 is CASSPTVGELFF. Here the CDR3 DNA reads TGTGCCAGCAGCCCGACAGTCGGGGAGCTGTTTTTT.

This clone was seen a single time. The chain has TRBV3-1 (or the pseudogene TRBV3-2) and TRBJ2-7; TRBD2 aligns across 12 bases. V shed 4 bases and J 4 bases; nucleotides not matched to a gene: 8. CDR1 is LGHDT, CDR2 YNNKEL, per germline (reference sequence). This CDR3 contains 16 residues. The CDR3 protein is CASSPTTSGRTYEQYF. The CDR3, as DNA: TGTGCCAGCAGCCCTACAACTAGCGGGAGGACATACGAGCAGTACTTC.

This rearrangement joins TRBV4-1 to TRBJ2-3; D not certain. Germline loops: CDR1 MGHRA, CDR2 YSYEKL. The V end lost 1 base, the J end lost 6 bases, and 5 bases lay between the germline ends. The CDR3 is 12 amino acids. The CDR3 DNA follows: TGCGCCAGCAGCCAAGGGGCGGATACGCAGTATTTT. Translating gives CASSQGADTQYF.

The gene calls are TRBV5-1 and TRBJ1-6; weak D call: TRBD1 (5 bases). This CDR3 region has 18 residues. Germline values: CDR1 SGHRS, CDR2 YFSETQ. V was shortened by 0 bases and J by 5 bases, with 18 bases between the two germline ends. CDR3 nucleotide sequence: TGCGCCAGCAGCTTGGTGGTGCAGCTGGGGCTCAATAATTCACCCCTCCACTTT. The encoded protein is CASSLVVQLGLNNSPLHF.

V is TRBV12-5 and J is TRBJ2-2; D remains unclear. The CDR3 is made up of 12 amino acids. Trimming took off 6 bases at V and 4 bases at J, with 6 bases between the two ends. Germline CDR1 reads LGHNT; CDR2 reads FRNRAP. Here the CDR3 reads CASGVGTGELFF. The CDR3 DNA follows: TGTGCTAGTGGGGTCGGCACCGGGGAGCTGTTTTTT.

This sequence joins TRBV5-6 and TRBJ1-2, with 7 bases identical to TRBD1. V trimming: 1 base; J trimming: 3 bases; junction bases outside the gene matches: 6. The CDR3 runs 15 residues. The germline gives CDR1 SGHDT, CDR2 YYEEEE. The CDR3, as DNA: TGTGCCAGCAGCTTGTTCCAGGGGGTACACTATGGCTACACCTTC. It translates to CASSLFQGVHYGYTF. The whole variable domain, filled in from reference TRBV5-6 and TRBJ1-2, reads DAGVTQSPTHLIKTRGQQVTLRCSPKSGHDTVSWYQQALGQGPQFIFQYYEEEERQRGNFPDRFSGHQFPNYSSELNVNALLLGDSALYLCASSLFQGVHYGYTFGSGTRLTVV.

The CDR3 here is CASSLAGLGRSGEQYF. CDR3 in DNA: TGCGCCAGCAGCTTGGCCGGCTTGGGCAGATCCGGCGAGCAGTACTTC. This chain connects TRBV5-1 to TRBJ2-7; D remains ambiguous. The CDR3 length is 16 residues. In germline, CDR1 is SGHRS, CDR2 YFSETQ. The V end was cut by 0 bases, the J end by 6 bases, with 19 bases between.

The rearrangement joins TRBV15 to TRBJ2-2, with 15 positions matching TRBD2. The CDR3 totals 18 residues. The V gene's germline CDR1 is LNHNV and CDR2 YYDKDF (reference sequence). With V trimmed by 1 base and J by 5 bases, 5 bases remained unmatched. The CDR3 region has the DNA TGTGCCACCAGCAGAGGGACTAGCGGGAGGGGCGGTACCGGGGAGCTGTTTTTT. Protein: CATSRGTSGRGGTGELFF. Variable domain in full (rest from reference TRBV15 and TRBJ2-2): DAMVIQNPRYQVTQFGKPVTLSCSQTLNHNVMYWYQQKSSQAPKLLFHYYDKDFNNEADTPDNFQSRRPNTSFCFLDIRSPGLGDTAMYLCATSRGTSGRGGTGELFFGEGSRLTVL.

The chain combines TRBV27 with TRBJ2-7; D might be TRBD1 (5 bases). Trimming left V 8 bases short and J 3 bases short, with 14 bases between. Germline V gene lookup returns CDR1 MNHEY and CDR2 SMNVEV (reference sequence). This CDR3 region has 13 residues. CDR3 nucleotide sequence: TGTGCCAGCGGATCCTCAGGGATCTACGAGCAGTACTTC. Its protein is CASGSSGIYEQYF.

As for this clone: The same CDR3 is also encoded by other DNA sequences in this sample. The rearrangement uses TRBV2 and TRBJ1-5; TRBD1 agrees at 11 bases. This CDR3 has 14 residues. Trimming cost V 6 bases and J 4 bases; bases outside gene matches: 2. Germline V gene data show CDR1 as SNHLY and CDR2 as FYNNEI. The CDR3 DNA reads TGTGCCAGCAGGGGGACAGGGGGAAATCAGCCCCAGCATTTT. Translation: CASRGTGGNQPQHF.

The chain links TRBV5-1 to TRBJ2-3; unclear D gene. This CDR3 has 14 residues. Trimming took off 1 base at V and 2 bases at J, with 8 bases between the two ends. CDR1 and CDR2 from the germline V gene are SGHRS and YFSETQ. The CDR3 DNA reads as TGCGCCAGCAGCTTGTTTGTTCTCACAGATACGCAGTATTTT. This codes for CASSLFVLTDTQYF.

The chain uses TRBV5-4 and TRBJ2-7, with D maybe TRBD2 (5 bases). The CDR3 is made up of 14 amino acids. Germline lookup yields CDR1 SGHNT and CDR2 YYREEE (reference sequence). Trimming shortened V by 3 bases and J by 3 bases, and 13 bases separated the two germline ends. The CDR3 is CASSSRTGSYEQYF. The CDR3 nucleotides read TGTGCCAGCAGCTCTCGGACGGGGAGCTACGAGCAGTACTTC.

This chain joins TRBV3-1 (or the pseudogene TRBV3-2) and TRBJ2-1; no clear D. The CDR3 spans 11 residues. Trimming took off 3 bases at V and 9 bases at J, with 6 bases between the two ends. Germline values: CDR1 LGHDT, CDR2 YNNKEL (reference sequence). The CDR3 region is CASSQHSEQFF. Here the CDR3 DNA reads TGTGCCAGCAGCCAGCACAGTGAGCAGTTCTTC.

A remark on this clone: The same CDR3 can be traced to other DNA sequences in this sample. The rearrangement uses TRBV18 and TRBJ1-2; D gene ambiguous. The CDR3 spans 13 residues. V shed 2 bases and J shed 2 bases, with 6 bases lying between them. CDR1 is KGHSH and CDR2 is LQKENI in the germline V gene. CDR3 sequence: CASSPGENYGYTF. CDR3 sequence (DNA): TGTGCCAGCTCACCAGGGGAGAACTATGGCTACACCTTC.

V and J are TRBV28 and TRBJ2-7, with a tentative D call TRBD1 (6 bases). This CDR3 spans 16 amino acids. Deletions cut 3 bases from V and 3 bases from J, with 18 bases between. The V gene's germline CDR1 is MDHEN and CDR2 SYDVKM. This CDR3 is CASSFYGGRGFYEQYF. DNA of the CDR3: TGTGCCAGCAGTTTTTATGGGGGCAGGGGATTCTACGAGCAGTACTTC.

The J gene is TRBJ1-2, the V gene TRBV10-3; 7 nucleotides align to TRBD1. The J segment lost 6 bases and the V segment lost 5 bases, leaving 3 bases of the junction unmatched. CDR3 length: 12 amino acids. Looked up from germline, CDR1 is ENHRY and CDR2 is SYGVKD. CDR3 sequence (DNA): TGTGCCATCAGTCTGGACAGGAATGGCTACACCTTC. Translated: CAISLDRNGYTF.